The next 18 T cell receptor beta chains were all read from a single sample in a study of blood T cell repertoires in COVID-19. The method was immunoSEQ multiplex PCR; TCRdb's version includes in-frame clones alone and lacks a portion of them. The sample includes around 220,000 clones, about 88% of them seen just once. The sample consisted of peripheral blood. These receptors originate from a man aged 40-50 years with active or convalescent COVID-19.

The chain combines TRBV25-1 with TRBJ1-1; D is possibly TRBD1 (5 bases). Per germline, CDR1 MGHDK and CDR2 SYGVNS. This CDR3 is 14 amino acids long. V was pared by 3 bases and J by 0 bases, with 8 bases between. Here the CDR3 DNA reads TGTGCCAGCAGTGAGGCGGGGGTGAACACTGAAGCTTTCTTT. Translated, it gives CASSEAGVNTEAFF.

The chain links TRBV10-3 to TRBJ2-5, with D perhaps matching TRBD1 (5 bases). Germline CDR1 and CDR2: ENHRY and SYGVKD. V dropped 4 bases and J dropped 4 bases, with 13 bases sitting between them. The CDR3 is 14 amino acids. For the CDR3, the DNA is TGTGCCATCAGTGCGCAGGGTGAATCAGAGACCCAGTACTTC. Translating it yields CAISAQGESETQYF.

The chain links TRBV5-1 to TRBJ1-2, with 7 nucleotides matching TRBD1. CDR3 length equals 15 residues. The V and J ends lost 0 bases and 5 bases, in that order; junction bases with no gene match: 7. Germline V gene lookup returns CDR1 SGHRS and CDR2 YFSETQ. The CDR3 reads CASSLEGARNYGYTF. Here the CDR3 DNA reads TGCGCCAGCAGCTTGGAGGGGGCGAGAAATTATGGCTACACCTTC.

The V call is TRBV2, the J call TRBJ2-7, with 8 bases matching TRBD1. This CDR3 region has 14 residues. Germline CDR1 and CDR2: SNHLY and FYNNEI. The ends lost 8 bases at V and 2 bases at J; junction bases unmatched: 8. CDR3 nucleotides: TGTGCCAGCCTCGGACAGGGTCGCGCCTACGAGCAGTACTTC. Encoded protein: CASLGQGRAYEQYF.

The chain uses TRBV6-1 and TRBJ2-3; 8 bases align to TRBD1. The CDR3 consists of 16 residues. Germline-derived CDR1 and CDR2 are MNHNS and SASEGT. V dropped 4 bases and J dropped 2; count of bases not matched to a gene: 8. For the CDR3, the DNA is TGTGCCAGCAGTGTATTGGGACAGGAGCCCACAGATACGCAGTATTTT. It is translated as CASSVLGQEPTDTQYF.

The V call is TRBV7-9, the J call TRBJ2-4; perhaps TRBD1 as D (6 bases). The CDR3 length is 14 residues. CDR1 and CDR2 (germline): SEHNR, FQNEAQ (reference sequence). V was trimmed by 3 bases and J by 5 bases, leaving 11 bases between them. In nucleotides, the CDR3 is TGTGCCAGCAGCTTCGGGACACCCGAAAACATTCAGTACTTC. Translated: CASSFGTPENIQYF.

V usage is TRBV27 and J usage is TRBJ1-2; TRBD1 matches at 9 bases. V shed 5 bases and J 5 bases; nucleotides not matched to a gene: 9. Germline lookup yields CDR1 MNHEY and CDR2 SMNVEV (reference sequence). The CDR3 loop spans 15 amino acids. CDR3 sequence: CASSTGQGLGYGYTF. CDR3 nucleotides: TGTGCCAGCAGTACCGGACAGGGGCTAGGGTATGGCTACACCTTC.

This chain connects TRBV7-3 to TRBJ1-1; 7 bases align to TRBD1. Germline CDR1 is SGHTA and CDR2 is FQGTGA. The CDR3 extends over 15 amino acids. V dropped 5 bases and J dropped 6; count of bases not matched to a gene: 12. The CDR3 DNA follows: TGTGCCAGCAGCCCAGGGACAGCTACTCTAGCTGAAGCTTTCTTT. This gives the protein CASSPGTATLAEAFF. Full variable domain (outside the CDR3, taken from reference TRBV7-3 and TRBJ1-1): GAGVSQTPSNKVTEKGKYVELRCDPISGHTALYWYRQSLGQGPEFLIYFQGTGAADDSGLPNDRFFAVRPEGSVSTLKIQRTERGDSAVYLCASSPGTATLAEAFFGQGTRLTVV.

CDR3 bases: TGTGCCAGCAGCGGAAGAGGTCAGTCCTATGGCTACACCTTC. This translates into CASSGRGQSYGYTF. The chain employs TRBV5-6 and TRBJ1-2; D uncertain. From germline, CDR1 is SGHDT and CDR2 YYEEEE. The V end lost 4 bases, the J end lost 4 bases, and 14 bases lay between the germline ends. This CDR3 contains 14 residues.

This clone was counted only a few times. J is TRBJ1-4 and V is TRBV28, with 7 bases fitting TRBD1. There are 14 residues in the CDR3. V dropped 3 bases and J dropped 5; count of bases not matched to a gene: 3. The germline gives CDR1 MDHEN, CDR2 SYDVKM. CDR3 sequence (DNA): TGTGCCAGCAGTTTTAGCAGGGGGAATGAAAAACTGTTTTTT. Protein product: CASSFSRGNEKLFF.

The sample holds a few counts of this clone. The chain has TRBV6-5 and TRBJ2-7; no clear D. Trimming pared 10 bases from V and 6 bases from J, leaving 16 bases between. The CDR3 contains 12 residues. Germline CDR1 MNHEY, CDR2 SVGAGI. CDR3 amino acids: CATSLGLSEQYF. The DNA for the CDR3 is TGTGCCACCAGCCTTGGGCTTAGCGAGCAGTACTTC.

The CDR3 is CASSHRLAGGTDTQYF. CDR3 DNA: TGTGCCAGCAGCCACAGACTAGCGGGGGGCACAGATACGCAGTATTTT. The chain combines TRBV7-6 with TRBJ2-3, with 12 bases identical to TRBD2. Germline V gene lookup returns CDR1 SGHVS and CDR2 FNYEAQ. The CDR3 totals 16 residues. Losses at the gene ends were 5 bases for V and 1 base for J; bases not matched to a gene: 4.

This clone was seen a few times. The sample contains more than one DNA sequence encoding this CDR3. V gene TRBV10-3 combines with J gene TRBJ1-2; perhaps TRBD1 as D (5 bases). This CDR3 is 14 amino acids long. CDR1 is ENHRY and CDR2 is SYGVKD in the germline V gene. The V and J ends lost 0 bases and 7 bases respectively, with 12 bases between them. The CDR3 protein is CAISESWQGSGYTF. As DNA, the CDR3 is TGTGCCATCAGTGAGTCCTGGCAGGGAAGTGGCTACACCTTC.

This clone was seen once. This sequence joins TRBV9 and TRBJ1-2, with TRBD1 identical over 7 bases. This CDR3 has 15 amino acids. V lost 3 bases and J lost 0; bases outside the gene matches: 5. Germline V gene lookup returns CDR1 SGDLS and CDR2 YYNGEE. CDR3 sequence reads: CASSATGQTNYGYTF. CDR3 sequence (DNA): TGTGCCAGCAGCGCCACGGGACAGACTAACTATGGCTACACCTTC.

In nucleotides, the CDR3 is TGTGCCAGCAGTGGACAGGGGGTTAGAGCCACTGAAGCTTTCTTT. Its translation: CASSGQGVRATEAFF. The chain has TRBV3-1 (or the pseudogene TRBV3-2) and TRBJ1-1, with TRBD1 matching 10 bases. The trim removed 6 bases at V and 4 bases at J, leaving 8 bases unmatched. The CDR3 is 15 amino acids. Germline values: CDR1 LGHDT, CDR2 YNNKEL (reference sequence).

This clone was seen only once. The V gene is TRBV5-1, the J gene TRBJ2-1; 13 bases match TRBD2. CDR1 is SGHRS, CDR2 YFSETQ, per germline. The J segment lost 2 bases and the V segment lost 0 bases, leaving 8 bases of the junction unmatched. This CDR3 comprises 19 residues. CDR3 sequence: CASSLGGLAGRGAYNEQFF. The CDR3 DNA reads TGCGCCAGCAGCTTGGGGGGACTAGCGGGGCGCGGGGCCTACAATGAGCAGTTCTTC.

This clone was detected only once. The rearrangement joins TRBV10-3 to TRBJ2-1; 7 bases agree with TRBD2. CDR3 length equals 15 residues. Trimming cost V 6 bases and J 2 bases; bases outside gene matches: 7. CDR1 is ENHRY, CDR2 SYGVKD, per germline. CDR3 coding DNA: TGTGCCATCAGCATAACTAGCGCAACCTACAATGAGCAGTTCTTC. Translation: CAISITSATYNEQFF.

This chain links TRBV3-1 (or the pseudogene TRBV3-2) with TRBJ1-4, with D possibly matching TRBD1 (5 bases). Germline V gene data show CDR1 as LGHDT and CDR2 as YNNKEL (reference sequence). The V and J ends lost 4 bases and 3 bases respectively, with 15 bases between them. CDR3 length: 16 residues. The CDR3 DNA follows: TGTGCCAGCAGCCCATGGGGGGGGAGTCCTAATGAAAAACTGTTTTTT. It encodes CASSPWGGSPNEKLFF.